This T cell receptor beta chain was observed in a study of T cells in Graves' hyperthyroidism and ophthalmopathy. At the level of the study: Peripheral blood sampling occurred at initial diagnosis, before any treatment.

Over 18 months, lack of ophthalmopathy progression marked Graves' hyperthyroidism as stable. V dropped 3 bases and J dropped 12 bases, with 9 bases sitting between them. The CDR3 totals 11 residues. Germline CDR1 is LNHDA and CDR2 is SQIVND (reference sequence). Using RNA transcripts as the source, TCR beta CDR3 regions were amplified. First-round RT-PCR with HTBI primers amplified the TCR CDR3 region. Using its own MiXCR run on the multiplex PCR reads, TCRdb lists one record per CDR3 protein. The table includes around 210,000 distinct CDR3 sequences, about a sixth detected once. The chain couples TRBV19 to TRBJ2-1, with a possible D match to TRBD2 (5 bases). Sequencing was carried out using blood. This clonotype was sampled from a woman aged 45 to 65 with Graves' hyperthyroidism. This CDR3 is CASSIGRGQFF. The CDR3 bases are TGTGCCAGTAGTATCGGACGGGGGCAGTTCTTC.